Listed here are 26 T cell receptor beta chains from one sample, sequenced in a study of post-analysis software for immune sequencing data. Researchers reported that TCR beta cDNA libraries carried unique molecular identifiers. One entry per CDR3 protein, called by TCRdb with MiXCR from the PCR reads. The top ten clones hold less than 8% of a sample with roughly 400,000 distinct CDR3 sequences, about 40% of them seen once. Study conclusions and caveats: With TRBV5-6, TRBV5-1 and TRBV20-1 included, about five TRBV segments were more frequent in patients than in controls.

Antigen specificity for these receptors is unknown. What was sequenced was blood. The receptors come from a girl aged 2-10 years with multiple sclerosis.

J is TRBJ2-1 and V is TRBV12-5; D possibly corresponds to TRBD1 (5 bases). V was trimmed by 2 bases and J by 10 bases, leaving 9 bases between them. The length of the CDR3 is 12 residues. Germline V CDR1 and CDR2: LGHNT, FRNRAP. CDR3 sequence reads: CASGLTTGEQFF. The CDR3 DNA sequence: TGTGCTAGTGGTTTGACTACAGGAGAGCAGTTCTTC.

This clonotype was counted a few times. This chain uses TRBV27 with TRBJ1-1; D remains ambiguous. The CDR3 consists of 13 residues. Germline assignment: CDR1 MNHEY and CDR2 SMNVEV (reference sequence). V lost 4 bases and J lost 4, with 10 bases in between. CDR3 region: CASSSIPVTEAFF. Written as DNA, the CDR3 is TGTGCCAGCAGTTCCATCCCAGTCACTGAAGCTTTCTTT.

DNA of the CDR3: TGTGCCAGCAGCACGGACCCGGGTGAAAACTCACCCCTCCACTTT. This codes for CASSTDPGENSPLHF. The chain has TRBV7-2 and TRBJ1-6; D remains unclear. The CDR3 covers 15 residues. Per germline, CDR1 SGHTA and CDR2 FQGNSA. With 5 bases removed from V and 10 bases from J, the gap between germline ends came to 18 bases.

The chain employs TRBV7-9 and TRBJ2-3; 7 bases line up with TRBD1. Trimming took 5 bases from V and 4 from J; bases not matched to a gene: 15. The CDR3 sequence is 17 residues long. Germline V lookup: CDR1 SEHNR, CDR2 FQNEAQ (reference sequence). The CDR3, as DNA: TGTGCCAGCAGCCAGGTACACTGGACAGGATTGTCAGATACGCAGTATTTT. It translates to CASSQVHWTGLSDTQYF.

The chain has TRBV15 and TRBJ2-5; D is possibly TRBD1 (6 bases). V gave up 4 bases and J gave up 5 bases, with 11 bases separating them. The germline CDR1 and CDR2 sequences are LNHNV and YYDKDF (reference sequence). The CDR3 runs 13 residues. CDR3 nucleotide sequence: TGTGCCACCAGCAAAATAGGGGGTGAGACCCAGTACTTC. Translating it yields CATSKIGGETQYF.

This clonotype turned up a few times. V and J are TRBV4-2 and TRBJ1-1; D gene unclear. CDR3 length: 16 residues. The germline gives CDR1 LGHNA, CDR2 YNFKEQ. V lost 0 bases, J lost 2 bases, and 13 bases lay in between. The CDR3 spells CASSQDLSVRNTEAFF. The CDR3 region has the DNA TGTGCCAGCAGCCAAGATCTATCAGTGAGAAACACTGAAGCTTTCTTT.

A few counts support this clonotype. The chain carries TRBV28 and TRBJ2-7, with D hard to call. The CDR3 is 14 amino acids. The ends were cut back, 5 bases at V and 4 bases at J, with 15 bases in the middle. The germline V gene has CDR1 MDHEN and CDR2 SYDVKM. CDR3 residues: CASSPGSVVYEQYF. In DNA form, the CDR3 reads TGTGCCAGCAGTCCCGGAAGCGTGGTTTACGAGCAGTACTTC. Full variable domain (rest looked up from reference TRBV28 and TRBJ2-7): DVKVTQSSRYLVKRTGEKVFLECVQDMDHENMFWYRQDPGLGLRLIYFSYDVKMKEKGDIPEGYSVSREKKERFSLILESASTNQTSMYLCASSPGSVVYEQYFGPGTRLTVT.

The chain joins TRBV20-1 to TRBJ2-1; no reliable D call. V lost 5 bases and J 7 bases, leaving 18 bases between the germline ends. The germline V gene has CDR1 DFQATT and CDR2 SNEGSKA (reference sequence). This CDR3 has 14 amino acids. The CDR3 sequence: CSAPESSTFNEQFF. Written as DNA, the CDR3 is TGCAGTGCTCCCGAGAGCTCCACCTTTAATGAGCAGTTCTTC.

This clonotype was found a few times. This chain uses TRBV9 with TRBJ1-2, with unresolved D. CDR1 and CDR2 from the germline V gene are SGDLS and YYNGEE. The CDR3 is 12 residues long. V lost 5 bases to trimming and J lost 2 bases, with 7 bases between them. The DNA of the CDR3 is TGTGCCAGCAGAACGGAAAACTATGGCTACACCTTC. Protein sequence: CASRTENYGYTF.

This clonotype was seen a handful of times. V gene TRBV20-1 combines with J gene TRBJ2-1, with 13 bases that match TRBD2. CDR1 and CDR2 from the germline V gene are DFQATT and SNEGSKA (reference sequence). Unmatched junction bases numbered 5, after V lost 0 bases and J lost 6 bases. This CDR3 region has 16 residues. The CDR3: CSARDAGLAGANEQFF. The DNA for the CDR3 is TGCAGTGCTAGAGACGCCGGACTAGCGGGAGCCAATGAGCAGTTCTTC.

Ten or more counts support this clonotype. This clone may be a read error of a much larger clone one base away. The chain's CDR3 is CSARDMGGRETQYF. The CDR3 nucleotides are TGCAGTGCTAGAGATATGGGGGGGCGAGAGACCCAGTACTTC. The rearrangement joins TRBV20-1 to TRBJ2-5, with D perhaps TRBD2 (7 bases). Trimming left V 0 bases short and J 4 bases short, with 12 bases between. Looked up from germline, CDR1 is DFQATT and CDR2 is SNEGSKA (reference sequence). The CDR3 sequence is 14 residues long.

CDR3 DNA sequence: TGTGCCAGCAGTTACGGGAAAGTAGGTCTGGAGTACTTC. It translates to CASSYGKVGLEYF. J is TRBJ2-7 and V is TRBV6-5; no definite D call. The germline V gene encodes CDR1 MNHEY and CDR2 SVGAGI. Trimming cost V 2 bases and J 11 bases, with 16 bases left between them. This CDR3 region has 13 residues.

V gene TRBV28 combines with J gene TRBJ2-3; the D gene could be TRBD1 or TRBD2 (5 bases each). The CDR3 extends over 15 amino acids. Per germline, CDR1 MDHEN and CDR2 SYDVKM. The ends were cut back, 6 bases at V and 1 base at J, with 14 bases in the middle. The CDR3 DNA sequence: TGTGCCAGCAGCACCGGCCGGGGCCGCACAGATACGCAGTATTTT. Translation: CASSTGRGRTDTQYF.

This clonotype has a single count. J is TRBJ1-2 and V is TRBV5-1; D possibly corresponds to TRBD1 (6 bases). Trimming took off 2 bases at V and 3 bases at J, with 8 bases between the two ends. CDR1 and CDR2 (germline): SGHRS, YFSETQ. The CDR3 runs to 13 residues. The CDR3 coding sequence is TGCGCCAGCAGCTTCGACAGGCACTATGGCTACACCTTC. Translated, it gives CASSFDRHYGYTF.

The CDR3 loop is CASSLFWGDSAYSNQPQHF. DNA for the CDR3: TGTGCCAGCAGTTTGTTCTGGGGTGATTCCGCCTATAGCAATCAGCCCCAGCATTTT. The rearrangement uses TRBV28 and TRBJ1-5; no firm D call. V lost 3 bases, J lost 0 bases, and 21 bases lay in between. The CDR3 is made up of 19 amino acids. Germline V CDR1 and CDR2: MDHEN, SYDVKM.

V is TRBV6-1 and J is TRBJ1-1, with a weak D call TRBD1 (5 bases). This CDR3 spans 14 amino acids. The germline V gene encodes CDR1 MNHNS and CDR2 SASEGT. V shed 1 base and J shed 2 bases, with 8 bases lying between them. Here the CDR3 DNA reads TGTGCCAGCAGTGAAGTTGGGGGTAACACTGAAGCTTTCTTT. This codes for CASSEVGGNTEAFF.

The table lists this clonotype with a few counts. The V call is TRBV28, the J call TRBJ2-5, with TRBD2 matching 7 bases. The CDR3 extends over 16 amino acids. V shed 4 bases and J 0 bases; nucleotides not matched to a gene: 8. Germline V lookup: CDR1 MDHEN, CDR2 SYDVKM. CDR3 sequence reads: CASSSSSLADQETQYF. The CDR3 DNA sequence: TGTGCCAGCAGTTCATCATCCCTAGCGGACCAAGAGACCCAGTACTTC.

This chain uses TRBV5-5 with TRBJ1-4, with a tentative D call TRBD1 (6 bases). CDR3 size: 15 residues. CDR1 is SGHKS, CDR2 YYEKEE, per germline (reference sequence). V was shortened by 0 bases and J by 7 bases, with 13 bases between the two germline ends. The DNA for the CDR3 is TGTGCCAGCAGCTTGGAGGAGGGGGGCCTTGAAAAACTGTTTTTT. Protein product: CASSLEEGGLEKLFF.

A note on this clonotype: The junction differs from germline at one of its ends, possibly a read error. V gene TRBV7-2 combines with J gene TRBJ1-2; a possible D gene is TRBD1 (6 bases). This CDR3 is 15 amino acids long. Germline values: CDR1 SGHTA, CDR2 FQGNSA. The CDR3 nucleotides read TGTGCCAACAGCTTAGTGAACAGGGTTGGTGGCGGCTACACCTTC. This translates into CANSLVNRVGGGYTF.

This clonotype has at least ten counts. The rearrangement uses TRBV6-2 or TRBV6-3 and TRBJ2-1; D call uncertain. The germline V and J ends were trimmed by 3 bases and 9 bases, with 12 bases remaining between them. The CDR3 is made up of 13 amino acids. In germline, CDR1 is MNHEY, CDR2 SVGEGT. The CDR3 reads CASSYGQVGEQFF. The CDR3 nucleotides read TGTGCCAGCAGTTATGGGCAGGTCGGTGAGCAGTTCTTC.

This clonotype has a count of ten or more. This chain connects TRBV7-8 to TRBJ1-2; no reliable D call. Germline V CDR1 and CDR2: SGHVS, FQNEAQ. Trimming removed 5 bases from V and 5 bases from J, with 15 bases in between. This CDR3 contains 14 residues. The CDR3 sequence is CASSLSSPSYGYTF. DNA of the CDR3: TGTGCCAGCAGCCTTAGCTCCCCCTCGTATGGCTACACCTTC.

This clonotype was recorded only once. The chain uses TRBV7-8 and TRBJ2-1; TRBD1 might be the D (7 bases). Germline V gives CDR1 SGHVS, CDR2 FQNEAQ. V was shortened by 1 base and J by 7 bases, with 23 bases between the two germline ends. CDR3 length: 18 residues. DNA of the CDR3: TGTGCCAGCAGCTTAGTAAGGGGGCGGGCTGGACGGGGGAATGAGCAGTTCTTC. This gives the protein CASSLVRGRAGRGNEQFF.

This rearrangement joins TRBV7-2 to TRBJ2-6; D is possibly TRBD1 (5 bases). This CDR3 spans 19 amino acids. V was pared by 1 base and J by 1 base, with 17 bases between. CDR1 and CDR2 (germline): SGHTA, FQGNSA. The CDR3 nucleotides are TGTGCCAGCAGCTTAGGAAGTACAGGTTGGAAGTCTGGGGCCAACGTCCTGACTTTC. Protein product: CASSLGSTGWKSGANVLTF.

CDR3 nucleotides: TGTGCCAGCAGTTTTGGACTAGCGGGGACAGATACGCAGTATTTT. Translated: CASSFGLAGTDTQYF. V usage is TRBV27 and J usage is TRBJ2-3, with 12 bases identical to TRBD2. Per the germline V gene, CDR1 is MNHEY and CDR2 is SMNVEV (reference sequence). The CDR3 runs 15 residues. Trimming at V came to 3 bases and at J to 3 bases, leaving 1 base not matched to a gene.

This clonotype has a count of ten or more. One end of the junction is discordant with germline, which a read error may explain. The V call is TRBV5-1, the J call TRBJ1-1; D uncertain. There are 13 residues in the CDR3. Germline CDR1 is SGHRS and CDR2 is YFSETQ. DNA of the CDR3: TGTGCCAGCAGCTTAGGGATGAACACTGAAGCTTTCTTT. This translates into CASSLGMNTEAFF.

This clonotype has a handful of counts. The chain combines TRBV15 with TRBJ2-5; 7 bases fit TRBD2. The V gene end was trimmed by 1 base and the J gene end by 4 bases; junction bases not matched to a gene: 6. Germline loops: CDR1 LNHNV, CDR2 YYDKDF (reference sequence). This CDR3 is 15 amino acids long. The CDR3 region is CATSRVIGGGETQYF. The CDR3 DNA follows: TGTGCCACCAGCAGAGTAATCGGCGGGGGAGAGACCCAGTACTTC.